Included here is one T cell receptor (beta chain) sequence, with context. Its antigen is undetermined. The data derive from a study of Ad26.COV2.S vaccination and SARS-CoV-2 variants. Study summary: Once or twice, 56 days apart, Ad26.COV2.S was delivered intramuscularly. Whole-study findings and limits: Vaccinees displayed broader spike-specific TCR repertoires than placebo recipients.

The V segment lost 3 bases and the J segment 0 bases; nucleotides outside the gene matches: 4. The CDR3 loop spans 15 amino acids. Germline CDR1 and CDR2: LNHDA and SQIVND (reference sequence). TCRdb's table, derived via immunoSEQ multiplex PCR, lists solely in-frame clones and lacks some. The sample lists fewer than 400,000 clones; approximately 91% were seen once. Treatment noted: around 19 received Ad26.COV2.S at low or high dose, single or two shots; a few received placebo; per-sample allocation not given. Repertoires come from day 63 after the first vaccine or placebo injection. Based in Boston, the donor was an adult of 18-55 years. Wuhan-strain spike was delivered by a replication-incompetent Ad26 vector.

The sample consisted of peripheral blood, taken in a trial of Ad26.COV2.S vaccine versus placebo. The chain couples TRBV19 to TRBJ1-2; 7 bases agree with TRBD1. This TCR was recovered from a person aged 18-65 years who received the Ad26.COV2.S COVID-19 vaccine or a placebo. The CDR3 DNA reads as TGTGCCAGTAGTATGGGGACAGCATCTAACTATGGCTACACCTTC. It encodes CASSMGTASNYGYTF.